This T cell receptor beta chain was profiled in a study of blood T cell repertoires in COVID-19. The V end was cut by 6 bases, the J end by 1 base, with 15 bases between. Germline loops: CDR1 LNHNV, CDR2 YYDKDF (reference sequence). The CDR3 length is 16 residues. Sequencing was performed with immunoSEQ multiplex PCR; in TCRdb, only in-frame clones are kept and a portion is missing. The sample has 300,000 to 450,000 clones, 87% seen once; the top ten hold approximately 1.8%. The rearrangement uses TRBV15 and TRBJ2-2; D is perhaps TRBD2 (5 bases). Sequenced input: PBMCs or T cells enriched from blood (not recorded which). The clonotype comes from a man aged 35-49 years in a cohort exposed to, infected with or recovered from COVID-19 (not recorded which). The CDR3 DNA reads TGTGCCACCAGTGGTTATTTGGCGGGGAACACCGGGGAGCTGTTTTTT. It translates to CATSGYLAGNTGELFF.